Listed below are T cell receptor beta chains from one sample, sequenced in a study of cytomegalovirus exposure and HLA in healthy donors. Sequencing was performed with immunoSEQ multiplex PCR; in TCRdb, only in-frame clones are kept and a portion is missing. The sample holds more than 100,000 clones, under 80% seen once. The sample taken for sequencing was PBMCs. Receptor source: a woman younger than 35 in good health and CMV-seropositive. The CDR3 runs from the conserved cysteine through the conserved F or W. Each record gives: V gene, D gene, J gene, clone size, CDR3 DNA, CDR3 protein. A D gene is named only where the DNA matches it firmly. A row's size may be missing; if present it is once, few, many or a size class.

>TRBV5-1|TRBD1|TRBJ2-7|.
TGCGCCAGCAGCTTGGAGGCAGGGGGCACGAGAAGCTCCTACGAGCAGTACTTC
CASSLEAGGTRSSYEQYF
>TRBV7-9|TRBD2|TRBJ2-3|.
TGTGCCAGCAGCGTAACTAGCGGAAGCACAGATACGCAGTATTTT
CASSVTSGSTDTQYF
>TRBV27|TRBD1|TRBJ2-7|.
TGTGCCAGCAGTTTTCCCGGACAGGGACGAGAGCAGTACTTC
CASSFPGQGREQYF
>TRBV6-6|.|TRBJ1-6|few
TGTGCCAGCAGGACACCCGACAGAAATTCACCCCTCCACTTT
CASRTPDRNSPLHF
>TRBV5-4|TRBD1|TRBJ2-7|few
TGTGCCAGCAGCTTGGACAGGGGGCTCTACGAGCAGTACTTC
CASSLDRGLYEQYF
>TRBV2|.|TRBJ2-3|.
TGTGCCAGCAGTGAAGGCGGAAACACAGATACGCAGTATTTT
CASSEGGNTDTQYF
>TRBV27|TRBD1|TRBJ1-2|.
TGTGCCACCTCGAACAGGGGAAGCTACACCTTC
CATSNRGSYTF
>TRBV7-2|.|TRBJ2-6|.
TGTGCCAGCAGCCAGCAGGTATCCGCTGGGGCCAACGTCCTGACTTTC
CASSQQVSAGANVLTF
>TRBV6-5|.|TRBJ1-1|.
TGTGCCAGCAGTTACCTCGACAGAGACACTGAAGCTTTCTTT
CASSYLDRDTEAFF
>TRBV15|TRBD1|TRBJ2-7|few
TGTGCCACCAATGACAGGGGCCGGCAGTACTTC
CATNDRGRQYF
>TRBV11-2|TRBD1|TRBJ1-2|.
TGTGCCAGCAGCTCCACTAAGGACAGGGAGGATGGCTACACCTTC
CASSSTKDREDGYTF
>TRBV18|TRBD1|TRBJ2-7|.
TGTGCCAGCTCACTGCAGGACAGGAGCTACGAGCAGTACTTC
CASSLQDRSYEQYF
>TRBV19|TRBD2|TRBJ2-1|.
TGTGCCAGTAGGACTAGCGGGAGGCTCTCCAATGAGCAGTTCTTC
CASRTSGRLSNEQFF
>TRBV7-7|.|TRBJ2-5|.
TGTGCTAGCAGCCCATCGCGACTCACGGAGACCCAGTACTTC
CASSPSRLTETQYF
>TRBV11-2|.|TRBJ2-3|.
TGTGCCTCAGGCGCTAGCACAGATACGCAGTATTTT
CASGASTDTQYF
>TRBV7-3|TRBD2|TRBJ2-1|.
TGTGCCAGCAGCGCCCCAGGTCCGGGGACTAGCGGCTACAATGAGCAGTTCTTC
CASSAPGPGTSGYNEQFF
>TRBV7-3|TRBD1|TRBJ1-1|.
TGTGCCAGCAGCTCCCAACAGGGGCAGAACACTGAAGCTTTCTTT
CASSSQQGQNTEAFF
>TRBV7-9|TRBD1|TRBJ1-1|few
TGTGCCAGCAGCACAAAGGACAGGGTGGGGACTGAAGCTTTCTTT
CASSTKDRVGTEAFF
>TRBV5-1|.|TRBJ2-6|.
TGCGCCAGCAGCTCTGGGACAATACCCTCTGGGGCCAACGTCCTGACTTTC
CASSSGTIPSGANVLTF
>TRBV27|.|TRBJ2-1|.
TGTGCCAGCAGTTTCCAACCCAGGGGCGGCGAGCAGTTCTTC
CASSFQPRGGEQFF
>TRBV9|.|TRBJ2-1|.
TGTGCCAGCAGCTTACAGAGTTCCTATCTGGATGAGCAGTTCTTC
CASSLQSSYLDEQFF
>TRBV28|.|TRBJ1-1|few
TGTGCCAGCAGTGGGAGTCGTGTAGCTTTCTTT
CASSGSRVAFF
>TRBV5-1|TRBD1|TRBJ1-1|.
TGCGCCAGCAGCTCCCCCGGGACAGAGCCTGAAGCTTTCTTT
CASSSPGTEPEAFF
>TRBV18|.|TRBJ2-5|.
TGTGCCAGCTCCCCCGCAGGTCAAGAGACCCAGTACTTC
CASSPAGQETQYF
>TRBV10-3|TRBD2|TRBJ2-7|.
TGTGCCGCACAGACTAGCGGGAGCCTTCACGAGCAGTACTTC
CAAQTSGSLHEQYF
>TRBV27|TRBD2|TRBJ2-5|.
TGTGCCAGCAGTTTGGCGGGGACTAGCGGAGAGACCCAGTACTTC
CASSLAGTSGETQYF
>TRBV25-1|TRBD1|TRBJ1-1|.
TGTGCCAGCAGTGGTCGGGACAGGGGTAACACTGAAGCTTTCTTT
CASSGRDRGNTEAFF
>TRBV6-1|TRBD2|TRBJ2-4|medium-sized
TGTGCCAGCAGTGAATGGTATTTTGGGGGGGACATTCAGTACTTC
CASSEWYFGGDIQYF
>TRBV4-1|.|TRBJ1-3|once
TGCGCCAGCAGCCAAGAAGTACCGGACGGGGGGAACACCATATATTTT
CASSQEVPDGGNTIYF
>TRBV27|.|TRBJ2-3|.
TGTGCCAGCAACATGGGGGCGGCAGTGAGCACAGATACGCAGTATTTT
CASNMGAAVSTDTQYF
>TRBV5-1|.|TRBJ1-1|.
TGCGCCAGCAGTCCGGGACTTAAACCGGGGGACACTGAAGCTTTCTTT
CASSPGLKPGDTEAFF
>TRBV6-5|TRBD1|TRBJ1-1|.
TGTGCCAGCAGTCCCGACAGGGATTCCGAAGCTTTCTTT
CASSPDRDSEAFF
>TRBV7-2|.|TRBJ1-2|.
TGTGCCAGCAGCCCGGGGGGGACGGTAAACTATGGCTACACCTTC
CASSPGGTVNYGYTF
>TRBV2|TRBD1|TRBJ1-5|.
TGTGCCAGCAGTGACAGGGGGCAACAGCCCCAGCATTTT
CASSDRGQQPQHF
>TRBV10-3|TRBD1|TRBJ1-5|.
TGTGCCATCAGTCGGGACAGCCGGGATCAGCCCCAGCATTTT
CAISRDSRDQPQHF
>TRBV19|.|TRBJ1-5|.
TGTGCCAGTAGTAAGGTCCCGGAGCAGCCCCAGCATTTT
CASSKVPEQPQHF
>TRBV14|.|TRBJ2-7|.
TGTGCCAGCAGCCAAGATAATGGCACAGGCCACGAGCAGTACTTC
CASSQDNGTGHEQYF
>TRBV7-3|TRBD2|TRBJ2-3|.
TGTGCCAGCACTTCTAGCGGATCTAGCACAGATACGCAGTATTTT
CASTSSGSSTDTQYF
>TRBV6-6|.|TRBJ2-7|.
TGTGCCAGCAGCGTCCCCCAGACTTGGGGGGACGAGCAGTACTTC
CASSVPQTWGDEQYF
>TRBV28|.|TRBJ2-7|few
TGTGCCAGCAGTTTTCAGAACTACGAGCAGTACTTC
CASSFQNYEQYF
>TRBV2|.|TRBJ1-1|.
TGTGCCAGCCGAGGGAAATGTGAAGCTTTCTTT
CASRGKCEAFF
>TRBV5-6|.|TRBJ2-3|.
TGTGCCAGCAGCCGCCCCCTCACCCCGGGAACGCAGTATTTT
CASSRPLTPGTQYF
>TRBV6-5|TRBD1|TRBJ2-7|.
TGTGCCAGCAGTTATGGGGGACAGGGCTACTACGAGCAGTACTTC
CASSYGGQGYYEQYF
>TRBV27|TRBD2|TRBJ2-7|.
TGTGCCACCGGGGGGAGCTCCTACGAGCAGTACTTC
CATGGSSYEQYF
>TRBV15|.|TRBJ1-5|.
TGTGCCACCAGCGCCCCATACAGAAATCAGCCCCAGCATTTT
CATSAPYRNQPQHF
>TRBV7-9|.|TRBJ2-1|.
TGTGCCAGCAGCTTAGAACATAGGGGTCTGCCTGAGCAGTTCTTC
CASSLEHRGLPEQFF
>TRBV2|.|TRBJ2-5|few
TGTGCCAGCACCCCCCAGCGGCCAGAGACCCAGTACTTC
CASTPQRPETQYF
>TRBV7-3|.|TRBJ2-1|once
TGTGCCAGCAGCTACGGGGGACCAATCTACAATGAGCAGTTCTTC
CASSYGGPIYNEQFF
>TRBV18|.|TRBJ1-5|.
TGTGCCAGCTCACCAGCGGGGGCGGGCCGCAATCAGCCCCAGCATTTT
CASSPAGAGRNQPQHF